This record concerns one T cell receptor (beta chain) sequence. Produced via immunoSEQ multiplex PCR; TCRdb's table is partial and in-frame only. The sample consists of around 95,000 clones, 81% of them appearing once. These data come from a study of blood T cell repertoires in COVID-19. The germline V and J ends were trimmed by 0 bases and 7 bases, with 14 bases remaining between them. The CDR3 sequence is 15 residues long. From germline, CDR1 is SGDLS and CDR2 YYNGEE. This clonotype was obtained from an elderly woman with acute or convalescent COVID-19. The sequenced sample consisted of peripheral blood. This rearrangement joins TRBV9 to TRBJ1-3, with TRBD1 as a possible D gene (6 bases). The CDR3 is CASSVGEGDRNTIYF. CDR3 in DNA: TGTGCCAGCAGCGTAGGAGAGGGGGATAGGAACACCATATATTTT.